Shown below are 28 T cell receptor beta chains from a single sample sequenced in a study of cytomegalovirus exposure and HLA in healthy donors. Sequencing was performed with immunoSEQ multiplex PCR; in TCRdb, only in-frame clones are kept and a portion is missing. The sample contains a few hundred thousand clones, 75% to 90% of which appear only once. The sample consisted of PBMCs. Every receptor here comes from a woman younger than 45 in good health and CMV-seropositive.

The chain is built from TRBV28 and TRBJ2-7, with a possible D match to TRBD2 (6 bases). This CDR3 is 13 amino acids long. Trimming pared 3 bases from V and 2 bases from J, leaving 8 bases between. CDR1 MDHEN and CDR2 SYDVKM come from the germline V gene. CDR3 DNA: TGTGCCAGCAGTTTCGGGGGTCCCTACGAGCAGTACTTC. It translates to CASSFGGPYEQYF.

This chain connects TRBV7-2 to TRBJ2-1; 10 nucleotides agree with TRBD2. V trimming: 5 bases; J trimming: 12 bases; junction bases outside the gene matches: 13. Germline V CDR1 and CDR2: SGHTA, FQGNSA. CDR3 length: 15 amino acids. The CDR3 bases are TGTGCCAGCAGCCCAGGGGTCCTAGCGGGAGTGACGCAGTTCTTC. Translating gives CASSPGVLAGVTQFF. The full variable domain, completed using reference TRBV7-2 and TRBJ2-1, is GAGVSQSPSNKVTEKGKDVELRCDPISGHTALYWYRQSLGQGLEFLIYFQGNSAPDKSGLPSDRFSAERTGGSVSTLTIQRTQQEDSAVYLCASSPGVLAGVTQFFGPGTRLTVL.

The chain joins TRBV18 to TRBJ1-1; no firm D call. CDR3 length: 16 amino acids. Germline V gene data show CDR1 as KGHSH and CDR2 as LQKENI. The V end lost 1 base, the J end lost 0 bases, and 12 bases lay between the germline ends. In nucleotides, the CDR3 is TGTGCCAGCTCACCACAATCCGGGCGGTTGAACACTGAAGCTTTCTTT. Translated: CASSPQSGRLNTEAFF.

The chain is built from TRBV6-1 and TRBJ2-1; 7 bases align to TRBD1. Germline CDR1 reads MNHNS; CDR2 reads SASEGT. The CDR3 is made up of 16 amino acids. Losses at the gene ends were 4 bases for V and 2 bases for J; bases not matched to a gene: 8. CDR3 region: CASSALRQGPYNEQFF. DNA for the CDR3: TGTGCCAGCAGTGCCCTACGACAGGGACCCTACAATGAGCAGTTCTTC.

This sequence joins TRBV28 and TRBJ2-1, with 7 bases identical to TRBD2. J gave up 1 base and V 3 bases, and 12 bases lay outside the gene matches. The CDR3 runs 18 residues. Germline CDR1 MDHEN, CDR2 SYDVKM. Here the CDR3 DNA reads TGTGCCAGCAGTTTTGTGTCTAGCGGCCCTAGATCCTACAATGAGCAGTTCTTC. Encoded protein: CASSFVSSGPRSYNEQFF.

A remark on this clone: The junction departs from the called germline gene at one end, perhaps through a read error. This chain uses TRBV7-7 with TRBJ2-1; a weak D match, TRBD2 (6 bases). The CDR3 totals 13 residues. Looked up from germline, CDR1 is SSHAT and CDR2 is FNYEAQ (reference sequence). CDR3 DNA sequence: TGTGCTAGCAGCTCCGGGAGTTACAATGAGCAGTTCTTC. Amino acid sequence: CASSSGSYNEQFF.

This clone has more than one count but fewer than ten. The chain recombines TRBV7-9 with TRBJ1-4; D call uncertain. The V gene lost 5 bases and the J gene lost 5 bases, with 6 bases spanning the gap. The length of the CDR3 is 12 residues. Germline assignment: CDR1 SEHNR and CDR2 FQNEAQ (reference sequence). The CDR3 sequence: CASSPSNEKLFF. CDR3 bases: TGTGCCAGCAGCCCCTCAAATGAAAAACTGTTTTTT.

The chain combines TRBV2 with TRBJ2-3; D remains unclear. The CDR3 has 13 amino acids. V was shortened by 4 bases and J by 0 bases, with 5 bases between the two germline ends. Germline V gene sequence: CDR1 SNHLY, CDR2 FYNNEI. CDR3 DNA: TGTGCCAGCAGTGTTTTTAGCACAGATACGCAGTATTTT. Its protein is CASSVFSTDTQYF.

This clone was seen more than once but under ten times. The chain couples TRBV29-1 to TRBJ1-2, with no clear D. This CDR3 is built from 14 residues. V shed 4 bases and J shed 2 bases, with 14 bases lying between them. Germline CDR1 SQVTM, CDR2 ANQGSEA. The CDR3 loop reads CSVGGTARNYGYTF. The CDR3 nucleotides are TGCAGCGTTGGAGGCACGGCGAGAAACTATGGCTACACCTTC.

V gene TRBV25-1 combines with J gene TRBJ1-2; D may be TRBD1 (6 bases). Germline CDR1 reads MGHDK; CDR2 reads SYGVNS. V shed 4 bases and J shed 5 bases, with 17 bases lying between them. The CDR3 spans 15 residues. CDR3 sequence (DNA): TGTGCCAGCAGTGGAGGGCCGACAGGTGGTTATGGCTACACCTTC. It specifies CASSGGPTGGYGYTF.

The J gene is TRBJ2-2, the V gene TRBV27, with 12 bases identical to TRBD2. V was pared by 6 bases and J by 5 bases, with 4 bases of the junction left unmatched. The CDR3 totals 15 residues. Germline V gene data show CDR1 as MNHEY and CDR2 as SMNVEV (reference sequence). The CDR3 DNA is TGTGCCAGCAGGCGAACTAGCGGGAGGACCGGGGAGCTGTTTTTT. It translates to CASRRTSGRTGELFF.

The V and J genes are TRBV7-2 and TRBJ2-7, with 7 positions matching TRBD2. Per the germline V gene, CDR1 is SGHTA and CDR2 is FQGNSA. The length of the CDR3 is 15 residues. The ends lost 1 base at V and 5 bases at J; junction bases unmatched: 8. The CDR3 spells CASSLGRGGSNEQYF. The CDR3 DNA is TGTGCCAGCAGCTTAGGGCGGGGAGGGTCGAACGAGCAGTACTTC.

The chain uses TRBV5-1 and TRBJ2-3; TRBD1 is a possible D gene (6 bases). The V gene's germline CDR1 is SGHRS and CDR2 YFSETQ. V shed 1 base and J shed 2 bases, with 20 bases lying between them. CDR3 length: 18 residues. The CDR3 DNA sequence: TGCGCCAGCAGCTTGAAGGGTTCCGGAGACAGGCCCACAGATACGCAGTATTTT. Translation: CASSLKGSGDRPTDTQYF.

The gene calls are TRBV30 and TRBJ1-5; D remains ambiguous. The CDR3 is 14 residues long. Trimming took off 2 bases at V and 3 bases at J, with 11 bases between the two ends. Looked up from germline, CDR1 is GTSNPN and CDR2 is SVGIG (reference sequence). The DNA for the CDR3 is TGTGCCTGGAGTCTGGTTTTTACCAATCAGCCCCAGCATTTT. Encoded protein: CAWSLVFTNQPQHF.

The rearrangement joins TRBV27 to TRBJ2-1, with 8 bases matching TRBD2. This CDR3 region has 15 residues. The J segment lost 4 bases and the V segment lost 6 bases, leaving 8 bases of the junction unmatched. Germline lookup yields CDR1 MNHEY and CDR2 SMNVEV (reference sequence). CDR3 bases: TGTGCCAGCAGACCCATAGCGGGAAAGTACAATGAGCAGTTCTTC. Protein product: CASRPIAGKYNEQFF.

This clone appeared once. V is TRBV13 and J is TRBJ2-7, with 12 bases identical to TRBD2. The V segment lost 7 bases and the J segment 2 bases; nucleotides outside the gene matches: 15. The CDR3 contains 18 residues. Germline V gene data show CDR1 as PRHDT and CDR2 as FYEKMQ (reference sequence). The CDR3 sequence: CASTTTRWGTSGPYEQYF. CDR3 bases: TGTGCCAGCACCACCACCCGGTGGGGGACTAGCGGGCCCTACGAGCAGTACTTC.

This rearrangement joins TRBV9 to TRBJ2-7, with D uncertain. CDR3 size: 15 residues. V lost 0 bases and J 2 bases, leaving 12 bases between the germline ends. Per germline, CDR1 SGDLS and CDR2 YYNGEE. CDR3 sequence reads: CASSVEGRPPYEQYF. The CDR3 nucleotides are TGTGCCAGCAGCGTAGAGGGCAGGCCACCCTACGAGCAGTACTTC. Filled out from reference TRBV9 and TRBJ2-7, the complete variable domain reads DSGVTQTPKHLITATGQRVTLRCSPRSGDLSVYWYQQSLDQGLQFLIQYYNGEERAKGNILERFSAQQFPDLHSELNLSSLELGDSALYFCASSVEGRPPYEQYFGPGTRLTVT.

This chain connects TRBV25-1 to TRBJ1-4, with 9 bases lining up with TRBD1. The CDR3 loop spans 16 amino acids. The germline gives CDR1 MGHDK, CDR2 SYGVNS. The junction had 5 bases not matched to a gene; V was cut back by 6 bases and J by 0 bases. CDR3 region: CASSRDRDPTNEKLFF. CDR3 DNA: TGTGCCAGCAGCCGGGACAGGGACCCAACTAATGAAAAACTGTTTTTT.

V is TRBV30 and J is TRBJ2-1, with a tentative D call TRBD2 (5 bases). CDR1 is GTSNPN and CDR2 is SVGIG in the germline V gene (reference sequence). The CDR3 contains 12 residues. V was shortened by 2 bases and J by 5 bases, with 7 bases between the two germline ends. CDR3 bases: TGTGCCTGGAGTCTGCGGGACAATGAGCAGTTCTTC. Amino acids: CAWSLRDNEQFF.

This chain links TRBV13 with TRBJ2-1; D ambiguous. The CDR3 has 17 residues. Germline lookup yields CDR1 PRHDT and CDR2 FYEKMQ (reference sequence). V dropped 1 base and J dropped 3 bases, with 16 bases sitting between them. The CDR3 bases are TGTGCCAGCAGCTTAGTTGCGCAGGCTTGGGACTACAATGAGCAGTTCTTC. This gives the protein CASSLVAQAWDYNEQFF.

The CDR3 region is CASSLSAGTYEQYF. The DNA of the CDR3 is TGTGCCAGCAGTTTATCGGCGGGGACCTACGAGCAGTACTTC. V and J are TRBV27 and TRBJ2-7, with TRBD2 as a possible D gene (6 bases). This CDR3 has 14 amino acids. V was clipped by 0 bases and J by 2 bases, with 8 bases between them. CDR1 and CDR2 (germline): MNHEY, SMNVEV (reference sequence).

This chain links TRBV5-6 with TRBJ1-5; a possible D gene is TRBD1 (6 bases). V was clipped by 0 bases and J by 4 bases, with 14 bases between them. This CDR3 region has 16 residues. Germline V gene sequence: CDR1 SGHDT, CDR2 YYEEEE. The chain's CDR3 is CASSLAGQGPNQPQHF. The DNA of the CDR3 is TGTGCCAGCAGCTTGGCCGGGCAGGGGCCTAATCAGCCCCAGCATTTT.

The chain carries TRBV29-1 and TRBJ2-3; 9 bases align to TRBD2. The CDR3 runs to 16 residues. The trim removed 4 bases at V and 3 bases at J, leaving 11 bases unmatched. Germline loops: CDR1 SQVTM, CDR2 ANQGSEA. Here the CDR3 reads CSVADYASGETDTQYF. The CDR3 region has the DNA TGCAGCGTTGCCGACTATGCTAGCGGGGAGACAGATACGCAGTATTTT.

The V and J genes are TRBV29-1 and TRBJ2-1; D perhaps matches TRBD1 (6 bases). V dropped 4 bases and J dropped 5 bases, with 9 bases sitting between them. Looked up from germline, CDR1 is SQVTM and CDR2 is ANQGSEA. This CDR3 has 12 residues. Here the CDR3 DNA reads TGCAGCGTTGCACAGGGTAACAATGAGCAGTTCTTC. Translating gives CSVAQGNNEQFF.

The sample holds a few counts of this clone. The chain links TRBV19 to TRBJ2-3; the match to TRBD2 covers 7 bases. Unmatched junction bases numbered 16, after V lost 5 bases and J lost 8 bases. This CDR3 region has 16 residues. The germline V gene has CDR1 LNHDA and CDR2 SQIVND (reference sequence). CDR3 sequence (DNA): TGTGCCAGTAGTTCATCTAGCGGTACGAAGTTTGGTACGCAGTATTTT. This translates into CASSSSSGTKFGTQYF. The complete variable domain, with remaining parts taken from reference TRBV19 and TRBJ2-3, reads DGGITQSPKYLFRKEGQNVTLSCEQNLNHDAMYWYRQDPGQGLRLIYYSQIVNDFQKGDIAEGYSVSREKKESFPLTVTSAQKNPTAFYLCASSSSSGTKFGTQYFGPGTRLTVL.

The chain combines TRBV30 with TRBJ1-3, with D maybe TRBD1 (5 bases). From germline, CDR1 is GTSNPN and CDR2 SVGIG (reference sequence). V was cut by 1 base and J by 4 bases, with 11 bases left in between. The CDR3 spans 14 residues. For the CDR3, the DNA is TGTGCCTGGAGTGGCGGGACGGGGGGAAACACCATATATTTT. It encodes CAWSGGTGGNTIYF.

The genes are TRBV5-1 and TRBJ1-1; D uncertain. The V end was cut by 0 bases, the J end by 1 base, with 7 bases between. CDR1 is SGHRS, CDR2 YFSETQ, per germline. The CDR3 is 14 residues long. The CDR3 DNA is TGCGCCAGCAGCTTGGATCCGGCGAACACTGAAGCTTTCTTT. Translated: CASSLDPANTEAFF.

V is TRBV5-6 and J is TRBJ2-3, with 9 bases aligning to TRBD1. The CDR3 runs 15 residues. Germline V lookup: CDR1 SGHDT, CDR2 YYEEEE. Trimming at V came to 3 bases and at J to 5 bases, leaving 7 bases not matched to a gene. CDR3 loop: CASSSGTGLIDTQYF. As DNA, the CDR3 is TGTGCCAGCAGCTCCGGGACAGGGCTCATAGATACGCAGTATTTT.